A selection of T cell receptor beta chains follows, all from one sample in a study of blood T cell repertoires in COVID-19. Using immunoSEQ multiplex PCR, the repertoire was profiled, and TCRdb retains in-frame clones only, with some absent. The sample shows roughly 180,000 clones, 60% to 85% of them seen only once. Sequences were obtained from peripheral blood. All receptors derive from a woman aged 55 to 70 with COVID-19, enrolled during active disease. The CDR3 runs from the conserved cysteine through the conserved F or W. The D gene is left open where the match is weak. Part of the rows lack a size; the others show once, few, many or a class for expanded clones.

TRBV7-9	.	TRBJ2-3	.	CASSLVGGTDTQYF	TGTGCCAGCAGCTTAGTAGGAGGCACAGATACGCAGTATTTT
TRBV5-6	.	TRBJ1-1	TRBD1	CASSFSGTGLTGEAFF	TGTGCCAGCAGCTTTTCCGGGACAGGTCTAACGGGTGAAGCTTTCTTT
TRBV5-1	few	TRBJ1-6	.	CASSLAQAHNSPLHF	TGCGCCAGCAGCTTGGCTCAGGCCCATAATTCACCCCTCCACTTT
TRBV29-1	.	TRBJ1-6	TRBD1	CSVRDSNSPLHF	TGCAGCGTCCGGGACAGTAATTCACCCCTCCACTTT
TRBV3-1/TRBV3-2	.	TRBJ2-1	TRBD2	CASSPPPGLAGGPLNEQFF	TGTGCCAGCAGCCCTCCACCCGGACTAGCGGGAGGGCCGTTGAATGAGCAGTTCTTC
TRBV5-8	.	TRBJ2-1	.	CASSSQGILSYNEQFF	TGTGCCAGCAGCTCCCAGGGAATCCTCTCCTACAATGAGCAGTTCTTC
TRBV9	.	TRBJ1-1	TRBD1	CASSVVTGMGATEAFF	TGTGCCAGCAGCGTAGTGACAGGGATGGGAGCCACTGAAGCTTTCTTT
TRBV4-1	.	TRBJ1-4	.	CASSQGLQGKLFF	TGCGCCAGCAGCCAAGGCCTTCAGGGAAAACTGTTTTTT
TRBV7-9	.	TRBJ2-7	TRBD2	CASSPLVAGEEQYF	TGTGCCAGCAGCCCTTTAGTGGCGGGGGAAGAGCAGTACTTC
TRBV7-2	once	TRBJ2-6	TRBD1	CASSFQGASGANVLTF	TGTGCCAGCAGCTTTCAGGGGGCATCTGGGGCCAACGTCCTGACTTTC
TRBV10-3	.	TRBJ2-7	TRBD1	CAIRRTGGIDEQYF	TGTGCCATCAGGAGGACAGGGGGCATCGACGAGCAGTACTTC
TRBV3-1/TRBV3-2	few	TRBJ1-4	TRBD1	CASSHSRDRGRKLFF	TGTGCCAGCAGCCACAGCCGGGACAGGGGGAGAAAACTGTTTTTT
TRBV25-1	.	TRBJ1-6	.	CASSRGGRGNSPLHF	TGTGCCAGCAGTCGGGGGGGAAGGGGTAATTCACCCCTCCACTTT
TRBV11-1	.	TRBJ2-7	.	CASSPQLGGLEQYF	TGTGCCAGCAGCCCACAGCTCGGGGGGCTCGAGCAGTACTTC
TRBV3-1/TRBV3-2	.	TRBJ1-2	TRBD1	CASSLQGVDYGYTF	TGTGCCAGCAGTCTCCAGGGGGTGGACTATGGCTACACCTTC
TRBV20-1	.	TRBJ2-4	.	CSAIDPRLHNIQYF	TGCAGTGCTATTGACCCGAGACTCCACAACATTCAGTACTTC
TRBV7-3	.	TRBJ2-1	TRBD2	CASSLIPVRGTEQFF	TGTGCCAGCAGCTTAATTCCTGTGCGGGGGACTGAGCAGTTCTTC
TRBV5-4	.	TRBJ2-3	.	CASSWDSGMTDTQYF	TGTGCCAGCAGCTGGGACTCCGGGATGACAGATACGCAGTATTTT
TRBV13	.	TRBJ1-4	.	CASSLPPVGSGNEKLFF	TGTGCCAGCAGCTTACCACCAGTGGGGTCAGGGAATGAAAAACTGTTTTTT
TRBV14	.	TRBJ2-2	TRBD1	CASSHRQGGKPGELFF	TGTGCCAGCAGCCACAGACAGGGGGGGAAGCCCGGGGAGCTGTTTTTT
TRBV11-2	.	TRBJ2-3	TRBD2	CASSYLAGSSTDTQYF	TGTGCCAGCAGCTACCTAGCGGGAAGTAGCACAGATACGCAGTATTTT
TRBV7-2	.	TRBJ1-2	TRBD1	CASSSGQGRNYGYTF	TGTGCCAGCAGTTCCGGACAGGGCCGCAACTATGGCTACACCTTC
TRBV5-1	.	TRBJ1-4	.	CASSLTGEKLFF	TGCGCCAGCAGCTTGACAGGGGAAAAACTGTTTTTT
TRBV5-6	few	TRBJ1-4	TRBD1	CASSFPGQGDEKLFF	TGTGCCAGCAGCTTTCCCGGACAGGGTGATGAAAAACTGTTTTTT
TRBV3-1/TRBV3-2	.	TRBJ1-4	TRBD1	CASSHGTGVNEKLFF	TGTGCCAGCAGCCACGGGACAGGCGTTAATGAAAAACTGTTTTTT
TRBV27	.	TRBJ2-1	TRBD1	CASSLDRDPYNEQFF	TGTGCCAGCAGTCTCGACAGGGACCCCTACAATGAGCAGTTCTTC
TRBV11-1	.	TRBJ2-1	TRBD2	CASSLVTSGGNEQFF	TGTGCCAGCAGCTTAGTCACTAGCGGGGGCAATGAGCAGTTCTTC
TRBV6-5	.	TRBJ1-4	.	CASSPRGGEKLFF	TGTGCCAGCAGCCCGAGAGGAGGTGAAAAACTGTTTTTT